This record covers a single T cell receptor beta chain. Its antigen is unknown. Attachment of unique molecular identifiers was made to individual cDNA molecules. TCRdb re-called the 5' RACE reads through MiXCR, storing one row per CDR3 protein. The sample shows approximately 70,000 distinct CDR3 sequences, roughly an eighth of them seen only once. The data belong to a study of early T cells in non-severe SARS-CoV-2 infection. The wider study: The authors sequenced bulk RNA from unsorted whole blood, leaving chains unpaired. Study-wide points: Using VDJdb, the matching emphasized anti-spike CD8 responses while missing private and CD4 specificities.

This TCR came from an adult who was a healthcare worker with PCR-confirmed SARS-CoV-2 infection or an uninfected control (not recorded which). The source was whole blood, collected at baseline.

CDR3 nucleotide sequence: TGTGCCAGCAGCTCCGGAACCGGGACCCTATACACTGAAGCTTTCTTT. Its protein product is CASSSGTGTLYTEAFF. This chain uses TRBV5-5 with TRBJ1-1; possibly TRBD1 for D (5 bases). This CDR3 region has 16 residues. CDR1 and CDR2 from the germline V gene are SGHKS and YYEKEE (reference sequence). Trimming left V 3 bases short and J 3 bases short, with 18 bases between.